One sample yielded the 21 T cell receptor beta chains listed below, sequenced in a study of monozygotic twins with inflammatory bowel disease (dated by TCRdb to between 2019 and 2020). The library was obtained by 5' RACE. The sample was run on an Illumina HiSeq 2500. Reprocessed by TCRdb, the reads give a single entry per CDR3 protein sequence, without DNA. The table held for this sample gives 200,000 to 250,000 distinct CDR3 sequences. The top ten hold approximately 1.6% of the sample. The sequenced material came from blood. The source of these receptors is a human donor with ulcerative colitis or Crohn's disease, or a healthy co-twin of an affected twin (not recorded which).

J is TRBJ2-3 and V is TRBV11-2. The germline CDR1 and CDR2 sequences are SGHAT and FQNNGV. The CDR3 length is 13 residues. The CDR3 here is CASSLDRQDTQYF.

The chain combines TRBV5-6 with TRBJ2-2; TCRdb's D call of TRBD2 is untestable without DNA. The CDR3 is 15 amino acids. Germline V gene lookup returns CDR1 SGHDT and CDR2 YYEEEE. CDR3 region: CASSFGGGNTGELFF.

This chain uses TRBV4-1 with TRBJ1-3. Germline V gene data show CDR1 as MGHRA and CDR2 as YSYEKL. The CDR3 loop spans 18 amino acids. CDR3 loop: CASSQKEVAATVGNTIYF.

This chain connects TRBV5-1 to TRBJ2-5; TCRdb lists TRBD1, though no DNA is available to test this call. This CDR3 has 15 amino acids. Germline CDR1 reads SGHRS; CDR2 reads YFSETQ. The CDR3 sequence is CASSPTQRAEETQYF.

The J gene is TRBJ2-3, the V gene TRBV7-6. CDR1 and CDR2 (germline): SGHVS, FNYEAQ. The CDR3 loop spans 12 amino acids. This chain's CDR3 is CASSLILDTQYF.

The chain carries TRBV3-1 and TRBJ2-7; the D call of TRBD1 rests on TCRdb alone, since no DNA is present to check it. The CDR3 consists of 17 residues. Looked up from germline, CDR1 is LGHDT and CDR2 is YNNKEL (reference sequence). CDR3 sequence reads: CASSGGGQSTRAYEQYF.

The V call is TRBV5-1, the J call TRBJ1-1; TCRdb's assignment of TRBD1 cannot be checked, as there is no DNA. Per germline, CDR1 SGHRS and CDR2 YFSETQ. CDR3 length equals 17 residues. The CDR3 reads CASSSAGTGGVQAEAFF.

The chain couples TRBV7-9 to TRBJ2-7. The CDR3 has 15 amino acids. Per germline, CDR1 SEHNR and CDR2 FQNEAQ (reference sequence). The chain's CDR3 is CASSFGTDPSGEQYF.

The chain is built from TRBV7-8 and TRBJ2-5; with no DNA, the TCRdb D assignment of TRBD2 cannot be verified. Germline V CDR1 and CDR2: SGHVS, FQNEAQ. This CDR3 comprises 16 residues. CDR3 residues: CASSLGRRGGAETQYF.

The V and J genes are TRBV3-1 and TRBJ2-5; the D gene TCRdb calls, TRBD1, cannot be checked with no DNA. The CDR3 is 14 amino acids. Germline CDR1 and CDR2: LGHDT and YNNKEL (reference sequence). The CDR3 loop reads CASTQRGTQETQYF.

V gene TRBV28 combines with J gene TRBJ1-5. There are 16 residues in the CDR3. Per germline, CDR1 MDHEN and CDR2 SYDVKM. CDR3: CASSSDLTASNQPQHF. Full variable domain (missing parts from reference TRBV28 and TRBJ1-5): DVKVTQSSRYLVKRTGEKVFLECVQDMDHENMFWYRQDPGLGLRLIYFSYDVKMKEKGDIPEGYSVSREKKERFSLILESASTNQTSMYLCASSSDLTASNQPQHFGDGTRLSIL.

The chain combines TRBV12-3 or TRBV12-4 with TRBJ2-3. CDR3 length: 13 residues. This CDR3 reads CASSLLPTDTQYF.

The chain combines TRBV2 with TRBJ2-7; as DNA is missing, the TRBD1 call by TCRdb cannot be tested. From germline, CDR1 is SNHLY and CDR2 FYNNEI. The CDR3 contains 14 residues. CDR3 sequence reads: CASSVYRGTYEQYF.

V gene TRBV19 combines with J gene TRBJ2-1. CDR3 length equals 14 residues. Germline V CDR1 and CDR2: LNHDA, SQIVND (reference sequence). The CDR3 region is CASSISDGGLEQFF.

V is TRBV20-1 and J is TRBJ2-2; TCRdb names TRBD1, which stays unverified in the absence of DNA. Germline V gives CDR1 DFQATT, CDR2 SNEGSKA (reference sequence). The CDR3 totals 16 residues. This CDR3 is CSAQGGTGAITGELFF.

The genes are TRBV19 and TRBJ2-1; TCRdb calls TRBD2, which cannot be checked without DNA. CDR1 is LNHDA, CDR2 SQIVND, per germline (reference sequence). There are 11 residues in the CDR3. CDR3 sequence: CASSREVEQFF.

The chain uses TRBV5-1 and TRBJ2-3; TCRdb proposes TRBD1, but this gene call is untestable without DNA. The CDR3 totals 15 residues. Germline lookup yields CDR1 SGHRS and CDR2 YFSETQ. CDR3 region: CASSFGQGRADTQYF.

The CDR3 region is CATSSLGLAGGNEQFF. The chain recombines TRBV15 with TRBJ2-1; TCRdb's assignment of TRBD2 cannot be checked, as there is no DNA. The CDR3 is made up of 16 amino acids. Germline CDR1 LNHNV, CDR2 YYDKDF (reference sequence). The full variable domain, completed using reference TRBV15 and TRBJ2-1, is DAMVIQNPRYQVTQFGKPVTLSCSQTLNHNVMYWYQQKSSQAPKLLFHYYDKDFNNEADTPDNFQSRRPNTSFCFLDIRSPGLGDTAMYLCATSSLGLAGGNEQFFGPGTRLTVL.

The chain couples TRBV5-6 to TRBJ1-2. Germline-derived CDR1 and CDR2 are SGHDT and YYEEEE. The CDR3 has 15 residues. CDR3 region: CASSSAGGAPYGYTF.

The chain's CDR3 is CASSWARTDTQYF. This chain joins TRBV14 and TRBJ2-3; the TRBD1 assignment by TCRdb is unverifiable without DNA. This CDR3 has 13 residues. Looked up from germline, CDR1 is SGHDN and CDR2 is FVKESK.

The rearrangement links TRBV5-1 to TRBJ1-1. Germline assignment: CDR1 SGHRS and CDR2 YFSETQ. The CDR3 has 15 amino acids. The CDR3 loop reads CASSLGPRSSTGAFF.